This TCR beta chain stems from a study of CD8+ T cells in alopecia areata. Extracted RNA was reverse transcribed, and the resulting cDNA served as sequencing template. The table came from immunoSEQ multiplex PCR; TCRdb's copy has only in-frame clones and leaves some out. The sample lists under 250,000 clones; about 53% were seen once. The V and J ends lost 0 bases and 7 bases respectively, with 25 bases between them. The CDR3 covers 18 residues. CDR1 is SGHDN and CDR2 is FVKESK in the germline V gene. This receptor was taken from a human donor with alopecia areata. The chain has TRBV14 and TRBJ2-7, with D possibly TRBD1 on 6 matching bases. The starting material was CD4+ T cells sorted from blood, obtained at week 0. In DNA, the CDR3 is TGTGCCAGCAGCCAAGATAGCCCGAGGGGGAGACTCCCGCGGGAGCAGTACTTC. Translated: CASSQDSPRGRLPREQYF.